These 19 T cell receptor beta chains were sequenced from one sample in a study of shared clonotypes between healthy human individuals (dated by TCRdb to 2020 to 2021). The library was generated by the immunoSEQ multiplex PCR assay. TCRdb mirrors the immuneACCESS table, restricted to in-frame sequences. Some clones are absent from its copies; in checked studies, under half trace to an unresolved V gene, and the reason for the others is unknown. This sample holds under 850,000 clones; roughly 72% were observed only once. The ten largest clones add up to approximately 2% of the sample. Sequencing was performed on memory CD4+ T cells sorted from blood. In the paper's terms, the cell subset or site label means: CD45RA-negative fraction. The receptors stem from a woman aged 30 to 39 in good health.

This chain uses TRBV19 with TRBJ2-1, with D possibly matching TRBD1 (5 bases). Trimming took 6 bases from V and 4 from J, leaving 19 bases between them. The CDR3 spans 16 residues. CDR1 is LNHDA, CDR2 SQIVND, per germline (reference sequence). CDR3 region: CASSPNSGAWYNEQFF. The CDR3 DNA sequence: TGTGCCAGTAGCCCGAACAGTGGGGCTTGGTACAATGAGCAGTTCTTC.

The chain recombines TRBV5-4 with TRBJ2-6; D may be TRBD1 (6 bases). The V end was cut by 1 base, the J end by 0 bases, with 11 bases between. The CDR3 consists of 17 residues. Germline CDR1 and CDR2: SGHNT and YYREEE (reference sequence). The CDR3 protein is CASSLSQGSSGANVLTF. The CDR3 DNA reads as TGTGCCAGCAGCTTGAGCCAGGGGAGCTCTGGGGCCAACGTCCTGACTTTC.

Only a few counts were recorded for this clone. Other DNA sequences in the sample encode the same CDR3. The chain links TRBV5-1 to TRBJ2-1; no clear D gene. V was clipped by 1 base and J by 0 bases, with 8 bases between them. The CDR3 length is 15 residues. Germline assignment: CDR1 SGHRS and CDR2 YFSETQ. In DNA, the CDR3 is TGCGCCAGCAGCTTGAGCACAGCCTCCTACAATGAGCAGTTCTTC. The encoded protein is CASSLSTASYNEQFF.

The rearrangement uses TRBV6-6 and TRBJ1-5; D is possibly TRBD1 (5 bases). The germline V gene has CDR1 MNHNY and CDR2 SVGAGI (reference sequence). The V end was cut by 7 bases, the J end by 5 bases, with 15 bases between. This CDR3 spans 14 amino acids. CDR3 in DNA: TGTGCCAGCACCTCTGGGGGGGGATATCAGCCCCAGCATTTT. It translates to CASTSGGGYQPQHF.

The sample holds a few counts of this clone. The chain recombines TRBV30 with TRBJ1-2; D perhaps matches TRBD1 (5 bases). V lost 0 bases to trimming and J lost 8 bases, with 16 bases between them. CDR1 is GTSNPN, CDR2 SVGIG, per germline (reference sequence). The CDR3 contains 14 residues. DNA for the CDR3: TGTGCCTGGAGTGTAAAATTGGGGGGATTCGGCTACACCTTC. It translates to CAWSVKLGGFGYTF.

The chain carries TRBV9 and TRBJ1-2; D is undetermined. Trimming took 3 bases from V and 0 from J, leaving 3 bases between them. CDR3 length: 12 residues. Germline V gives CDR1 SGDLS, CDR2 YYNGEE. This CDR3 is CASSGTNYGYTF. The DNA of the CDR3 is TGTGCCAGCAGCGGGACTAACTATGGCTACACCTTC.

The V and J genes are TRBV5-4 and TRBJ1-1; D perhaps matches TRBD1 (5 bases). V was trimmed by 0 bases and J by 6 bases, leaving 12 bases between them. CDR3 length: 14 residues. CDR1 is SGHNT, CDR2 YYREEE, per germline (reference sequence). This CDR3 reads CASSLEGTGAEAFF. CDR3 DNA sequence: TGTGCCAGCAGCTTGGAAGGGACGGGGGCTGAAGCTTTCTTT. The full variable domain, completed using reference TRBV5-4 and TRBJ1-1, is ETGVTQSPTHLIKTRGQQVTLRCSSQSGHNTVSWYQQALGQGPQFIFQYYREEENGRGNFPPRFSGLQFPNYSSELNVNALELDDSALYLCASSLEGTGAEAFFGQGTRLTVV.

This chain joins TRBV11-2 and TRBJ2-4; tentative D call: TRBD1 (5 bases). The V and J ends lost 0 bases and 0 bases respectively, with 9 bases between them. The CDR3 is 16 residues long. In germline, CDR1 is SGHAT, CDR2 FQNNGV. Written as DNA, the CDR3 is TGTGCCAGCAGCTTAGACAGGGTAGAAGCCAAAAACATTCAGTACTTC. It encodes CASSLDRVEAKNIQYF.

J is TRBJ2-7 and V is TRBV7-3; 8 bases align to TRBD2. Germline values: CDR1 SGHTA, CDR2 FQGTGA. The J segment lost 7 bases and the V segment lost 2 bases, leaving 10 bases of the junction unmatched. This CDR3 is 15 amino acids long. CDR3 DNA sequence: TGTGCCAGCAGCTTATCGGCCGGGAGGGCCGGAGAGCAGTACTTC. Translated: CASSLSAGRAGEQYF.

The chain has TRBV6-1 and TRBJ1-5; D gene unclear. This CDR3 has 12 residues. Germline V gene lookup returns CDR1 MNHNS and CDR2 SASEGT. Trimming cost V 6 bases and J 11 bases, with 14 bases left between them. CDR3 DNA sequence: TGTGCCAGCAGCCCATGGAGCAGGTCCCAGCATTTT. It encodes CASSPWSRSQHF.

V and J are TRBV30 and TRBJ1-1, with 9 nucleotides matching TRBD1. The CDR3 runs 14 residues. Losses at the gene ends were 3 bases for V and 3 bases for J; bases not matched to a gene: 5. The V gene's germline CDR1 is GTSNPN and CDR2 SVGIG (reference sequence). CDR3 amino acids: CAWRIRDRDTEAFF. CDR3 nucleotide sequence: TGTGCCTGGAGGATCCGGGACAGGGACACTGAAGCTTTCTTT.

The genes are TRBV6-5 and TRBJ1-1; 7 nucleotides align to TRBD1. Trimming took 4 bases from V and 5 from J; bases not matched to a gene: 13. There are 16 residues in the CDR3. Germline V gives CDR1 MNHEY, CDR2 SVGAGI. Written as DNA, the CDR3 is TGTGCCAGCAGTTTTCCGGGGCAGGGGGTAGGGACTGAAGCTTTCTTT. It yields the protein CASSFPGQGVGTEAFF.

This chain uses TRBV28 with TRBJ2-7, with 10 bases matching TRBD1. CDR3 length: 14 residues. The germline V gene encodes CDR1 MDHEN and CDR2 SYDVKM. The V and J ends lost 7 bases and 5 bases, in that order; junction bases with no gene match: 8. The CDR3 region has the DNA TGTGCCAGCATCCCGGGACAGGGGTCCAACGAGCAGTACTTC. The encoded protein is CASIPGQGSNEQYF.

In this sample, this clone turned up a few times. The V and J genes are TRBV28 and TRBJ1-2, with unresolved D. V was trimmed by 7 bases and J by 1 base, leaving 7 bases between them. The CDR3 length is 12 residues. Germline lookup yields CDR1 MDHEN and CDR2 SYDVKM. The CDR3 spells CASNRLNYGYTF. The CDR3, as DNA: TGTGCCAGCAACAGACTTAACTATGGCTACACCTTC.

This chain links TRBV5-1 with TRBJ2-3, with 8 positions matching TRBD1. The CDR3 runs to 16 residues. Germline loops: CDR1 SGHRS, CDR2 YFSETQ. V trimming: 0 bases; J trimming: 2 bases; junction bases outside the gene matches: 5. The CDR3 DNA is TGCGCCAGCAGCTTGGAGGGCAGGGGGCTCACAGATACGCAGTATTTT. It specifies CASSLEGRGLTDTQYF.

As to this clone: The same CDR3 arises from other DNA sequences in this sample as well. This chain joins TRBV28 and TRBJ1-1, with 7 positions matching TRBD1. This CDR3 contains 13 residues. The V and J ends lost 5 bases and 1 base, in that order; junction bases with no gene match: 1. Germline V gives CDR1 MDHEN, CDR2 SYDVKM. CDR3 bases: TGTGCCAGCAGTCGACAGGGGAACACTGAAGCTTTCTTT. Protein sequence: CASSRQGNTEAFF.

This clone was recorded once. The V call is TRBV28, the J call TRBJ2-7, with 7 bases that match TRBD1. V lost 8 bases and J lost 4; bases outside the gene matches: 17. This CDR3 is 16 amino acids long. Per the germline V gene, CDR1 is MDHEN and CDR2 is SYDVKM. CDR3 sequence (DNA): TGTGCCAGCTTCCCGGGCCTGGGACAGACCACTTACGAGCAGTACTTC. Amino acid sequence: CASFPGLGQTTYEQYF. The full variable domain, its missing parts supplied by reference TRBV28 and TRBJ2-7, is DVKVTQSSRYLVKRTGEKVFLECVQDMDHENMFWYRQDPGLGLRLIYFSYDVKMKEKGDIPEGYSVSREKKERFSLILESASTNQTSMYLCASFPGLGQTTYEQYFGPGTRLTVT.

The chain has TRBV10-1 and TRBJ1-2; 9 bases fit TRBD1. Germline V gene lookup returns CDR1 WNHNN and CDR2 SYGVQD (reference sequence). V lost 5 bases and J lost 7; bases outside the gene matches: 5. The CDR3 extends over 13 amino acids. CDR3 loop: CASSPGQGPGYTF. In DNA, the CDR3 is TGCGCCAGCAGTCCCGGACAGGGGCCTGGCTACACCTTC.

The chain's CDR3 is CASSRAGTGELFF. CDR3 DNA sequence: TGTGCCAGCAGCCGGGCCGGGACCGGGGAGCTGTTTTTT. The J gene is TRBJ2-2, the V gene TRBV25-1, with D unclear. Germline V gene data show CDR1 as MGHDK and CDR2 as SYGVNS. V was trimmed by 6 bases and J by 5 bases, leaving 10 bases between them. CDR3 length equals 13 residues.